Below, one TCR beta chain is given with its context. What it binds is not known. Newly diagnosed hyperthyroidism patients aged 18 to 65 years had disease lasting under 2 months. Patients with uncontrolled infections, other autoimmune diseases, pregnancy or lactation were excluded. The sample is drawn from a study of T cells in Graves' hyperthyroidism and ophthalmopathy. The study's findings and limits: Median prediction lead before ophthalmopathy onset was roughly 6 months with the model.

RNA transcripts provided the source from which TCR beta CDR3 regions were amplified. The HTBI primer set was used in a first-round RT-PCR of the TCR CDR3. TCRdb reprocessed the multiplex PCR reads via MiXCR and lists one record per CDR3 protein. The sample yields around 250,000 distinct CDR3 sequences, roughly 15% seen once. V was shortened by 7 bases and J by 2 bases, with 9 bases between the two germline ends. The CDR3 loop spans 13 amino acids. Germline values: CDR1 MDHEN, CDR2 SYDVKM. The J gene is TRBJ1-5, the V gene TRBV28, with no clear D. The receptor was derived from a woman aged 35 to 49 with Graves' hyperthyroidism that later progressed to Graves' ophthalmopathy. Source material: blood. CDR3 protein: CASTLLGNQPQHF. In DNA, the CDR3 is TGTGCCAGCACCCTCCTTGGCAATCAGCCCCAGCATTTT. Combining the CDR3 with reference TRBV28 and TRBJ1-5 gives the whole variable domain DVKVTQSSRYLVKRTGEKVFLECVQDMDHENMFWYRQDPGLGLRLIYFSYDVKMKEKGDIPEGYSVSREKKERFSLILESASTNQTSMYLCASTLLGNQPQHFGDGTRLSIL.